The 15 T cell receptor beta chains reported below all come from one sample, sequenced in a study of blood T cells in healthy people across ages. A J-beta primer mix and a sample-barcoded 5' primer were used in a second PCR of about 7 to 12 cycles. From the 5' RACE reads, TCRdb called clonotypes with MiXCR, one entry per CDR3 protein. The table shows roughly 640,000 distinct CDR3 sequences, with approximately 30% occurring only once. Sequenced material: blood. Source of these receptors: a woman over 75 in good health.

This clonotype was seen repeatedly, ten times or more. The V call is TRBV6-6, the J call TRBJ2-1; 12 nucleotides line up with TRBD2. Germline assignment: CDR1 MNHNY and CDR2 SVGAGI (reference sequence). The CDR3 spans 15 residues. With 6 bases clipped from V and 4 bases from J, the junction kept 4 bases outside the gene matches. The chain's CDR3 is CASRSGTSGYNEQFF. In DNA form, the CDR3 reads TGTGCCAGCAGGTCCGGGACTAGCGGGTACAATGAGCAGTTCTTC.

This clonotype was counted only a few times. The chain has TRBV7-9 and TRBJ2-3; 12 positions agree with TRBD1. V trimming: 5 bases; J trimming: 0 bases; junction bases outside the gene matches: 6. CDR3 length: 17 amino acids. The germline CDR1 and CDR2 sequences are SEHNR and FQNEAQ (reference sequence). The CDR3 region is CASSQGQGAISTDTQYF. The CDR3 DNA is TGTGCCAGCAGCCAGGGACAGGGGGCGATTAGCACAGATACGCAGTATTTT.

The CDR3 nucleotides are TGCGCCAGCAGCTTGGCCCCGGCCGGGACTAATGAAAAACTGTTTTTT. It translates to CASSLAPAGTNEKLFF. The rearrangement joins TRBV5-1 to TRBJ1-4; D is uncertain. V lost 0 bases, J lost 2 bases, and 11 bases lay in between. The length of the CDR3 is 16 residues. Germline V gene sequence: CDR1 SGHRS, CDR2 YFSETQ.

J is TRBJ2-3 and V is TRBV20-1, with TRBD2 matching over 11 bases. The CDR3 is 16 amino acids. Germline V gene data show CDR1 as DFQATT and CDR2 as SNEGSKA (reference sequence). J lost 4 bases, V lost 7 bases, and 13 bases had no gene match. The CDR3 reads CSGSLPSGGSADTQYF. Written as DNA, the CDR3 is TGCAGTGGAAGCCTCCCTAGCGGGGGGTCAGCAGATACGCAGTATTTT.

The chain employs TRBV6-1 and TRBJ1-1; D not resolved. Germline loops: CDR1 MNHNS, CDR2 SASEGT. Between the trimmed V and J ends, which lost 4 bases and 4 bases, there was a span of 19 bases. CDR3 length equals 16 residues. The CDR3 region has the DNA TGTGCCAGCAGTGTTCAAGGGCTGCCCGGTGTCACTGAAGCTTTCTTT. It is translated as CASSVQGLPGVTEAFF.

This clonotype was found many times. V usage is TRBV7-9 and J usage is TRBJ1-5, with D possibly matching TRBD1 (5 bases). CDR1 is SEHNR, CDR2 FQNEAQ, per germline (reference sequence). The CDR3 is 14 amino acids. V lost 5 bases to trimming and J lost 7 bases, with 15 bases between them. CDR3 amino acids: CASSRAGGGQPQHF. Written as DNA, the CDR3 is TGTGCCAGCAGCAGAGCCGGGGGTGGGCAGCCCCAGCATTTT.

At least ten counts were recorded for this clonotype. The chain combines TRBV7-9 with TRBJ2-7; 7 bases fit TRBD2. Germline assignment: CDR1 SEHNR and CDR2 FQNEAQ (reference sequence). The CDR3 runs 15 residues. The V segment lost 5 bases and the J segment 0 bases; nucleotides outside the gene matches: 7. CDR3 nucleotides: TGTGCCAGCAGCCCCAGCGGGGCCTACTCCTACGAGCAGTACTTC. It yields the protein CASSPSGAYSYEQYF.

About this clonotype itself: A much larger clone differs from this one at a single base, so this may be a read error. The rearrangement joins TRBV15 to TRBJ2-7; no reliable D call. This CDR3 is built from 14 residues. The germline gives CDR1 LNHNV, CDR2 YYDKDF (reference sequence). The CDR3 DNA follows: TGTGTCACCAGCGACACCCTGAGCTCCTACGAGCAGTACTTC. Its protein product is CVTSDTLSSYEQYF. Using reference TRBV15 and TRBJ2-7 for the parts outside the CDR3, the full variable domain is DAMVIQNPRYQVTQFGKPVTLSCSQTLNHNVMYWYQQKSSQAPKLLFHYYDKDFNNEADTPDNFQSRRPNTSFCFLDIRSPGLGDTAMYLCVTSDTLSSYEQYFGPGTRLTVT.

In this sample, this clonotype turned up many times. The chain combines TRBV5-1 with TRBJ2-7; TRBD1 is a possible D gene (6 bases). V lost 1 base and J 0 bases, leaving 8 bases between the germline ends. There are 14 residues in the CDR3. Germline V gene lookup returns CDR1 SGHRS and CDR2 YFSETQ. DNA of the CDR3: TGCGCCAGCAGCTTGCAGGGGCCCTCCTACGAGCAGTACTTC. The encoded protein is CASSLQGPSYEQYF.

At least ten counts were recorded for this clonotype. The chain uses TRBV7-9 and TRBJ2-1; D remains ambiguous. Germline CDR1 SEHNR, CDR2 FQNEAQ (reference sequence). With 3 bases removed from V and 1 base from J, the gap between germline ends came to 7 bases. There are 14 residues in the CDR3. The CDR3 region has the DNA TGTGCCAGCAGCTTTAGAGGTTCCTACAATGAGCAGTTCTTC. It yields the protein CASSFRGSYNEQFF.

This chain uses TRBV11-2 with TRBJ2-3; TRBD2 is a possible D gene (7 bases). The V end was cut by 0 bases, the J end by 4 bases, with 14 bases between. The CDR3 sequence is 16 residues long. The germline CDR1 and CDR2 sequences are SGHAT and FQNNGV. The CDR3 protein is CASSLDRGGLADTQYF. As DNA, the CDR3 is TGTGCCAGCAGCTTAGATAGGGGGGGCCTAGCAGATACGCAGTATTTT.

In this sample, this clonotype turned up many times. The rearrangement links TRBV6-5 to TRBJ2-7; D perhaps matches TRBD1 (6 bases). This CDR3 is built from 15 residues. CDR1 is MNHEY and CDR2 is SVGAGI in the germline V gene. The V end was cut by 5 bases, the J end by 0 bases, with 14 bases between. The CDR3 nucleotides are TGTGCCAGCAGTCCCGGGACACCAAACTCCTACGAGCAGTACTTC. This encodes CASSPGTPNSYEQYF.

This clonotype came up many times. This sequence joins TRBV20-1 and TRBJ1-2; unclear D gene. Trimming took off 8 bases at V and 1 base at J, with 17 bases between the two ends. CDR3 length: 14 residues. Germline V gives CDR1 DFQATT, CDR2 SNEGSKA (reference sequence). CDR3 in amino acids: CSHRAASLNYGYTF. The CDR3 bases are TGCAGTCATCGGGCCGCATCTCTTAACTATGGCTACACCTTC.

The chain employs TRBV7-2 and TRBJ2-3; 9 positions agree with TRBD1. This CDR3 comprises 13 residues. V lost 7 bases and J lost 5; bases outside the gene matches: 4. Germline CDR1 and CDR2: SGHTA and FQGNSA. As DNA, the CDR3 is TGTGCCAGCAACCGACAGGGGGTAGATACGCAGTATTTT. This sequence encodes CASNRQGVDTQYF.

This clonotype was recorded at least ten times. The genes are TRBV6-6 and TRBJ2-5; D is perhaps TRBD2 (5 bases). The germline gives CDR1 MNHNY, CDR2 SVGAGI (reference sequence). This CDR3 spans 14 amino acids. The germline V and J ends were trimmed by 6 bases and 2 bases, with 13 bases remaining between them. This CDR3 reads CASRPGRLQETQYF. Written as DNA, the CDR3 is TGTGCCAGCAGGCCTGGGAGATTACAAGAGACCCAGTACTTC.